One sample yielded the 5 T cell receptor beta chains listed below, sequenced in a study of CD8 T cells in Susac syndrome. The RNA input was roughly 0.45 to 1 ug, and it was reverse transcribed with random hexamers. TCRdb reanalysed the immunoSEQ multiplex PCR reads using MiXCR and keeps one entry per CDR3 protein. The profile covers 200,000 to 250,000 distinct CDR3 sequences, with around nine tenths appearing a single time and around 0.14% taken by the ten largest. Sequencing used CD8+ T cells from PBMCs. The receptors stem from a human donor with multiple sclerosis.

A single count supports this clonotype. This chain uses TRBV5-1 with TRBJ2-5, with 9 nucleotides matching TRBD1. With V trimmed by 0 bases and J by 5 bases, 5 bases remained unmatched. The CDR3 is 15 residues long. CDR1 and CDR2 from the germline V gene are SGHRS and YFSETQ. CDR3 DNA: TGCGCCAGCAGCTTGGAAGGACAGGGGCCCGAGACCCAGTACTTC. It specifies CASSLEGQGPETQYF.

This chain connects TRBV5-1 to TRBJ1-1; D may be TRBD1 (6 bases). The CDR3 is 14 residues long. CDR1 SGHRS and CDR2 YFSETQ come from the germline V gene. V was cut by 3 bases and J by 5 bases, with 14 bases left in between. The CDR3 DNA reads as TGCGCCAGCAGCTGGCTTACAGGGTTGACTGAAGCTTTCTTT. This gives the protein CASSWLTGLTEAFF.

CDR3 sequence: CASSQTGDGGVGGQPQHF. CDR3 DNA sequence: TGTGCCAGCAGCCAGACAGGGGACGGGGGTGTGGGCGGTCAGCCCCAGCATTTT. The chain recombines TRBV5-6 with TRBJ1-5, with 8 positions matching TRBD1. The CDR3 spans 18 residues. Germline V CDR1 and CDR2: SGHDT, YYEEEE. J was trimmed by 6 bases and V by 4 bases; bases with no gene match: 18.

The V and J genes are TRBV7-9 and TRBJ1-4; 9 nucleotides match TRBD1. J lost 5 bases, V lost 5 bases, and 9 bases had no gene match. CDR1 is SEHNR and CDR2 is FQNEAQ in the germline V gene (reference sequence). CDR3 length: 16 residues. The CDR3 DNA sequence: TGTGCCAGCAGCCGCGTTCAAGGACAGGGGAATGAAAAACTGTTTTTT. It yields the protein CASSRVQGQGNEKLFF.

The V gene is TRBV9, the J gene TRBJ2-7; 9 nucleotides align to TRBD1. Germline V CDR1 and CDR2: SGDLS, YYNGEE. The CDR3 consists of 15 residues. Trimming removed 3 bases from V and 1 base from J; junction bases left unmatched: 5. The CDR3 protein is CASSAPGQGSYEQYF. CDR3 nucleotide sequence: TGTGCCAGCAGCGCTCCGGGACAGGGTTCCTACGAGCAGTACTTC.